This is a list of T cell receptor beta chains from one sample in a study of blood T cells in healthy people across ages. TCRdb redid the calling of the 5' RACE reads with MiXCR, one entry per CDR3 protein. The table has over 1,200,000 distinct CDR3 sequences, almost 60% seen once; the top ten hold 5.5% to 8%. Sequencing was performed on blood. These receptors were collected from a man aged 18-30 years in good health. Both conserved end residues are part of each CDR3. The D gene is left open where the match is weak. Size tells how often a clone was seen (once, few, many) or the class of an expanded clone, and some rows leave it out.

D gene,V gene,J gene,clone size,CDR3 DNA,CDR3 protein
TRBD1,TRBV6-5,TRBJ1-2,.,TGTGCCAGCACTTATACCCGGACGGGAACAGGGGCTGATGGCTACACCTTC,CASTYTRTGTGADGYTF
.,TRBV7-2,TRBJ2-3,.,TGTGCCAGCAGCCCTCGACCTGCGATTGATACGCAGTATTTT,CASSPRPAIDTQYF
.,TRBV28,TRBJ2-3,.,TGTGCCAGCAGTTTCGACCAGGGTACAGATACGCAGTATTTT,CASSFDQGTDTQYF
.,TRBV4-2,TRBJ2-1,many,TGTGCCAGCAGCCAAGGACTAGAGGGGAATGAGCAGTTCTTC,CASSQGLEGNEQFF
TRBD1,TRBV7-2,TRBJ2-7,few,TGTGCCAGCAGCTTAGGAACAGGGGGCCGACTCGAGCAGTACTTC,CASSLGTGGRLEQYF
TRBD2,TRBV7-2,TRBJ2-5,.,TGTGCCAGCAGCCGCCCCTTCGGGGGGGCTAGAGAGACCCAGTACTTC,CASSRPFGGARETQYF
.,TRBV10-3,TRBJ2-5,.,TGTGCCATCAGTGAGTCGGATTCTCTCCTCCAAGAGACCCAGTACTTC,CAISESDSLLQETQYF
TRBD2,TRBV29-1,TRBJ2-5,.,TGCAGCGTTGTCCGGGGGGTAAGAGAGGCCCAGTACTTC,CSVVRGVREAQYF
.,TRBV9,TRBJ2-7,.,TGTGCCAGCAGCGTAGGGGCAGGCGGCAGCTCCTACGAGCAGTACTTC,CASSVGAGGSSYEQYF
TRBD2,TRBV11-2,TRBJ2-1,few,TGTGCCAGCGGGGGACTAGCGGGGTACAATGAGCAGTTCTTC,CASGGLAGYNEQFF
.,TRBV6-1,TRBJ1-1,.,TGTGCCAGCCGGGTGCCTACTGAAGCTTTCTTT,CASRVPTEAFF
.,TRBV29-1,TRBJ1-1,few,TGCAGCGTTGAGGTTGGAAGGAGACCATCGAACACTGAAGCTTTCTTT,CSVEVGRRPSNTEAFF
.,TRBV11-2,TRBJ1-1,.,TGTGCCAGCAGCTTAGGGGTGGGGGAGCAAAACACTGAAGCTTTCTTT,CASSLGVGEQNTEAFF
TRBD1,TRBV4-1,TRBJ1-2,.,TGCGCCAGCAGTTTGGGACAGGGGGTGAGGGATGGCTACACCTTC,CASSLGQGVRDGYTF
.,TRBV7-9,TRBJ1-2,.,TGTGCCAGCAGCCTACAGGGTTTGTTGGGCTACACCTTC,CASSLQGLLGYTF
TRBD2,TRBV20-1,TRBJ2-3,.,TGCAGTGCTAGTGTGTCTAGCGGGAGCTCAGATACGCAGTATTTT,CSASVSSGSSDTQYF
.,TRBV18,TRBJ1-2,.,TGTGCCAGCTCACCGAATAGGGCTAACTATGGCTACACCTTC,CASSPNRANYGYTF
.,TRBV10-3,TRBJ2-5,few,TGTGCCATCAGTGAGTCGACTCGGGTAGGGATACCTCAAGAGACCCAGTACTTC,CAISESTRVGIPQETQYF
.,TRBV4-1,TRBJ2-5,once,TGCGCCAGCAGGAGAGCGGCGCACAATGAGCAGTACTTC,CASRRAAHNEQYF
TRBD1,TRBV20-1,TRBJ2-5,.,TGCAGTGCTTTCACCGGGACAGTCGTATATGAGCAGTACTTC,CSAFTGTVVYEQYF
.,TRBV5-1,TRBJ2-7,few,TGCGCCAGCAGCTTGACAGGACCCCGCTCCTACGAGCAGTACTTC,CASSLTGPRSYEQYF
.,TRBV25-1,TRBJ2-1,.,TGTGCCAGCAGTGAATCGCGGTACAATGAGCAGTTCTTC,CASSESRYNEQFF
TRBD1,TRBV27,TRBJ1-6,.,TGTGCCAGCAGTTCCTTGACAGGGGTTCCCTCACCCCTCCACTTT,CASSSLTGVPSPLHF
TRBD1,TRBV10-3,TRBJ2-7,few,TGTGCCATCAGAGATGACAGGACAGGCTCCTACGAGCAGTACTTC,CAIRDDRTGSYEQYF
.,TRBV12-3/TRBV12-4,TRBJ1-1,.,TGTGCCAGCAGTTTAAGCCCCGACAGTCCTTATGAAGCTTTCTTT,CASSLSPDSPYEAFF
.,TRBV12-3/TRBV12-4,TRBJ2-7,.,TGTGCCAGCAGTTCCCACAGTAGAGCCTACGAGCAGTACTTC,CASSSHSRAYEQYF
.,TRBV25-1,TRBJ2-7,few,TGTGCCAGCAGTGATAGCGATTTCTACGAGCAGTACTTC,CASSDSDFYEQYF
.,TRBV6-6,TRBJ2-7,few,TGTGCCAGCAGCGACGGGACGACCTACGAGCAGTACTTC,CASSDGTTYEQYF
.,TRBV20-1,TRBJ2-3,.,TGCAGTGCTAGGAGGGGGGGTGGAACAGATACGCAGTATTTT,CSARRGGGTDTQYF
.,TRBV7-2,TRBJ1-5,.,TGTGCCAGCAGCTTAGAGGCTTTTAGCAATCAGCCCCAGCATTTT,CASSLEAFSNQPQHF
.,TRBV6-5,TRBJ2-7,.,TGTGCCAGCAGTTATAAGAAGTATCGGACAAGAGACTCCTACGAGCAGTACTTC,CASSYKKYRTRDSYEQYF
TRBD1,TRBV2,TRBJ2-7,.,TGTGCCAGCAGTGACCCTCCGGGACAGATCTCCTACGAGCAGTACTTC,CASSDPPGQISYEQYF
TRBD2,TRBV20-1,TRBJ2-1,few,TGCAGTGCCGAGACTAGCGGGGGGGAGGAGTACAATGAGCAGTTCTTC,CSAETSGGEEYNEQFF
.,TRBV6-6,TRBJ2-7,many,TGCGCCAGCAGACTCTCCTACGAGCAGTACTTC,CASRLSYEQYF
TRBD2,TRBV10-3,TRBJ2-5,.,TGTGCTATCAGTACCACTAGCGAAGAGACCCAGTACTTC,CAISTTSEETQYF
.,TRBV6-5,TRBJ1-2,.,TGTGCCAGCAGTCCGAGGACAGAGACTAACTATGGCTACACCTTC,CASSPRTETNYGYTF
.,TRBV7-9,TRBJ2-7,.,TGTGCCAGCAGCTCCCCGAGGGGGAACTACGAGCAGTACTTC,CASSSPRGNYEQYF
TRBD2,TRBV7-9,TRBJ2-1,.,TGTGCCAGCAGCTTAGGGGGGGGACTAGAGGGCAATGAGCAGTTCTTC,CASSLGGGLEGNEQFF
.,TRBV12-3/TRBV12-4,TRBJ2-1,.,TGTGCCAGCAGTTGGGTAGGGGGCAATGAGCAGTTCTTC,CASSWVGGNEQFF
.,TRBV7-6,TRBJ1-5,.,TGTGCCAGCAGCTTAGTAGGAGGAGGTCGTAGCAATCAGCCCCAGCATTTT,CASSLVGGGRSNQPQHF
.,TRBV7-9,TRBJ1-1,.,TGTGCCAGCAGCTTTACAGGGAATATGAACACTGAAGCTTTCTTT,CASSFTGNMNTEAFF
.,TRBV10-2,TRBJ2-3,.,TGCGCCAGCAGTGAGTTCGGGGGAGGAGGTACAGATACGCAGTATTTT,CASSEFGGGGTDTQYF
TRBD2,TRBV4-1,TRBJ2-7,.,TGCGCCAGCAGCTGGACTAGCGGGAGCACCTACGAGCAGTACTTC,CASSWTSGSTYEQYF
TRBD1,TRBV6-2/TRBV6-3,TRBJ2-7,.,TGTGCCAGTCAGAGGGACAGGGGTATCTACGAGCAGTACTTC,CASQRDRGIYEQYF
.,TRBV5-1,TRBJ2-7,.,TGCGCCAGCAGCTTGGAAAGAGGGGGACCAAAGTACTTC,CASSLERGGPKYF
.,TRBV29-1,TRBJ2-7,few,TGCAGCGTTGAAGCGGAAGGCGAGCAGTACTTC,CSVEAEGEQYF
TRBD1,TRBV6-5,TRBJ2-5,.,TGTGCCAGCAGTTACAGGCCCACAGGGGGGGAGACCCAGTACTTC,CASSYRPTGGETQYF
.,TRBV6-2/TRBV6-3,TRBJ1-1,.,TGTGCCAGCAGTCTCTGGGAGGAGGATTGGACTGAAGCTTTCTTT,CASSLWEEDWTEAFF
.,TRBV4-2,TRBJ1-2,few,TGTGCCAGCAGCCAAGGCTCGCTCGGCAGAAACTATGGCTACACCTTC,CASSQGSLGRNYGYTF
.,TRBV29-1,TRBJ2-1,few,TGCAGCGTTGACAGGGGATTTAGCTCCTACAATGAGCAGTTCTTC,CSVDRGFSSYNEQFF